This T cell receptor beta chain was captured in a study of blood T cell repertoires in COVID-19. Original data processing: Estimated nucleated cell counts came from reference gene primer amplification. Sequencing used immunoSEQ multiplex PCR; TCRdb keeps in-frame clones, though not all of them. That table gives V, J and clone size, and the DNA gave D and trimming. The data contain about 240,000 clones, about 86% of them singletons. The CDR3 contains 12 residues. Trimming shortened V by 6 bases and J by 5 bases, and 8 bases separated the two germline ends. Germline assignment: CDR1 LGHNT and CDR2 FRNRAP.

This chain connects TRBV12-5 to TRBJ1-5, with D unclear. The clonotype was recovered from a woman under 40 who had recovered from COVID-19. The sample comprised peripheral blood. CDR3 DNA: TGTGCTAGTGGCCCCCTCGATCAGCCCCAGCATTTT. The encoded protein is CASGPLDQPQHF.